The present T cell receptor (beta chain) was sequenced within a study of T-cell reconstitution after alpha-beta-depleted transplantation in children. The authors prepared the TCRbeta library with unique molecular identifiers. TCRdb re-derived calls from the PCR reads in MiXCR, one entry per CDR3 protein. Counted here are 90,000 to 100,000 distinct CDR3 sequences, less than 25% occurring once; the ten biggest clones make up 20% to 25%. As for this clonotype: What it recognizes is unknown.

Study results and limitations: The main origin of T-cell counts and diversity one year after transplant was newly produced T cells. As was reported, about two months after transplant, alpha-beta T cells came from several hundred expanded graft clones. TCRbeta diversity was high at day 60 in some patients (a result of surviving recipient T cells and thymic progenitors).

The sequence came from a boy aged 2-9 years with acute lymphoblastic leukemia, due to receive a stem cell transplant. The sample here was PBMCs, taken before TCRalphabeta/CD19-depleted stem cell transplant.

The CDR3 bases are TGTGCCAGCAGAGCTAGCGGGTCCTACGAGCAGTACTTC. Its protein product is CASRASGSYEQYF. V is TRBV6-1 and J is TRBJ2-7; 8 bases line up with TRBD2. CDR1 is MNHNS, CDR2 SASEGT, per germline. The V segment lost 6 bases and the J segment 1 base; nucleotides outside the gene matches: 2. This CDR3 is built from 13 residues.